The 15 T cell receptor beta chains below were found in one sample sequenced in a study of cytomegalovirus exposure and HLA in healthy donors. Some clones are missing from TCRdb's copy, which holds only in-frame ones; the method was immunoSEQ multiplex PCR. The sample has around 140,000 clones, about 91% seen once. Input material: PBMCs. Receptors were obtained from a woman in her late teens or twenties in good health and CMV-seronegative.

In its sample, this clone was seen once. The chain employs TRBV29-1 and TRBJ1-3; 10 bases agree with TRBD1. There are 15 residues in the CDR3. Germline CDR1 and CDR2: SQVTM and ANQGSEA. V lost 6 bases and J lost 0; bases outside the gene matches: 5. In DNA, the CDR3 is TGCAGCGTGCGGGGACAGGGGAGCTCTGGAAACACCATATATTTT. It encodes CSVRGQGSSGNTIYF.

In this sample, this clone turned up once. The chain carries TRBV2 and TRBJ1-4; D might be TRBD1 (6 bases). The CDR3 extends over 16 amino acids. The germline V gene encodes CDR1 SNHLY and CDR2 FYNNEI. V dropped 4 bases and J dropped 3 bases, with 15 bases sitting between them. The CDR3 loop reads CASSVAGARANEKLFF. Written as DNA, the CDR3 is TGTGCCAGCAGTGTGGCAGGGGCGCGTGCTAATGAAAAACTGTTTTTT.

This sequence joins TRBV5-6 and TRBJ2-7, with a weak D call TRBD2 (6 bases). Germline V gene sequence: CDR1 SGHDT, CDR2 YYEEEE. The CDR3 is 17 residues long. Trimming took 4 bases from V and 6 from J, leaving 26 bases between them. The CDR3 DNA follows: TGTGCCAGCAGCGTAGGAGGGCTATATAATCCCGGGCGCGAGCAGTACTTC. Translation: CASSVGGLYNPGREQYF.

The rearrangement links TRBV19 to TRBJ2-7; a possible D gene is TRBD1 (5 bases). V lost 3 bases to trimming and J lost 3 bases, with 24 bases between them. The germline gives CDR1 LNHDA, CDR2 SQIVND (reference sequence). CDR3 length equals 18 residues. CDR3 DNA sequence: TGTGCCAGTAGTATCGCCCCACCCGACAGTTTGTTTATCTACGAGCAGTACTTC. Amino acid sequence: CASSIAPPDSLFIYEQYF.

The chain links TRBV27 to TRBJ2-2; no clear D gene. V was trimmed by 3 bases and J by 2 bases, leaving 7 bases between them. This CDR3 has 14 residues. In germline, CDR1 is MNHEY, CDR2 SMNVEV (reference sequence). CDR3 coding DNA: TGTGCCAGCAGTTTTGAGATCAACACCGGGGAGCTGTTTTTT. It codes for CASSFEINTGELFF.

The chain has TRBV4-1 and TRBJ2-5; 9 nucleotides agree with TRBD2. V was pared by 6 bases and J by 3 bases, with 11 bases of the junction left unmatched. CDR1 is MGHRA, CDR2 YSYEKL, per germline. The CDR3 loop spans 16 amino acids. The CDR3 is CASSRSSAGGEETQYF. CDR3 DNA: TGCGCCAGCAGTCGCTCGTCAGCGGGGGGAGAAGAGACCCAGTACTTC.

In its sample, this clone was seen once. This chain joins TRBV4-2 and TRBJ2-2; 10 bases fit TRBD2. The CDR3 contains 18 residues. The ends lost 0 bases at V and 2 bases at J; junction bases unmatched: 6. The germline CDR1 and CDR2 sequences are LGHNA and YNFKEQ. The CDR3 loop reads CASSQEGLAGGNTGELFF. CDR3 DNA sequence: TGTGCCAGCAGCCAAGAAGGATTAGCGGGGGGAAACACCGGGGAGCTGTTTTTT.

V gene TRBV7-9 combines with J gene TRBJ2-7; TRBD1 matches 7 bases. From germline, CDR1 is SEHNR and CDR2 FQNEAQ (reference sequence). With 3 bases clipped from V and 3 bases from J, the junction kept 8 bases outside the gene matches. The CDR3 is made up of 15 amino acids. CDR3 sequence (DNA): TGTGCCAGCAGCTTCGGGACAGCCTTTCTCTACGAGCAGTACTTC. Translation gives CASSFGTAFLYEQYF.

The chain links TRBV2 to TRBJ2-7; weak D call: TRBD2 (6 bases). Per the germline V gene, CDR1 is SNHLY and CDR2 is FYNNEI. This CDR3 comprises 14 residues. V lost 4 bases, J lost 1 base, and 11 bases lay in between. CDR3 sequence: CASSVGRISYEQYF. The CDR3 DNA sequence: TGTGCCAGCAGTGTGGGGAGGATTTCCTACGAGCAGTACTTC.

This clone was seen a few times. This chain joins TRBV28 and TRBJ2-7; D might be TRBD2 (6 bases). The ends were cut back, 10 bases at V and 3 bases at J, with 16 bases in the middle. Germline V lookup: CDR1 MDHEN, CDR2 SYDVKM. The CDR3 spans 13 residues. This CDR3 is CAIGSGSFYEQYF. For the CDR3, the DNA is TGTGCCATCGGGAGCGGGTCGTTCTACGAGCAGTACTTC.

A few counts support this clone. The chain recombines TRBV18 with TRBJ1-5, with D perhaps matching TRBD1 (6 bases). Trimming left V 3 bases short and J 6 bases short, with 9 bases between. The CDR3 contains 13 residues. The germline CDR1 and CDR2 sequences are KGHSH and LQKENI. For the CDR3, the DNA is TGTGCCAGCTCACCGACAGGCGGTCAGCCCCAGCATTTT. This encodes CASSPTGGQPQHF.

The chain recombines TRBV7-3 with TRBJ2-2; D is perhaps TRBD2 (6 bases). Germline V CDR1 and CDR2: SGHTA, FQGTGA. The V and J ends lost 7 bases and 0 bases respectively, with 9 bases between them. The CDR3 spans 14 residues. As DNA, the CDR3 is TGTGCCAGCAAAACTAGCACGAACACCGGGGAGCTGTTTTTT. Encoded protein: CASKTSTNTGELFF.

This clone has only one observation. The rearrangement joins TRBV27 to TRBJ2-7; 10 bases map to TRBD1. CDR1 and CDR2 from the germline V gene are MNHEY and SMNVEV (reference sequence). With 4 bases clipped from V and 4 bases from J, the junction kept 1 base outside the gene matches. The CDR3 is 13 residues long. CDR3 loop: CASSWDRGYEQYF. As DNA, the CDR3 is TGTGCCAGCAGTTGGGACAGGGGTTACGAGCAGTACTTC.

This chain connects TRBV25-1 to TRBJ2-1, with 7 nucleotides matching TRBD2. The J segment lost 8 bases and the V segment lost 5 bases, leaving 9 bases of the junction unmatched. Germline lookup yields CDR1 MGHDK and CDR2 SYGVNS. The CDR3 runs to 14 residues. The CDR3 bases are TGTGCCAGCAGTACCGGGGGAGGGCGCGATGAGCAGTTCTTC. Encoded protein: CASSTGGGRDEQFF. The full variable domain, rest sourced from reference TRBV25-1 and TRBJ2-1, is EADIYQTPRYLVIGTGKKITLECSQTMGHDKMYWYQQDPGMELHLIHYSYGVNSTEKGDLSSESTVSRIRTEHFPLTLESARPSHTSQYLCASSTGGGRDEQFFGPGTRLTVL.

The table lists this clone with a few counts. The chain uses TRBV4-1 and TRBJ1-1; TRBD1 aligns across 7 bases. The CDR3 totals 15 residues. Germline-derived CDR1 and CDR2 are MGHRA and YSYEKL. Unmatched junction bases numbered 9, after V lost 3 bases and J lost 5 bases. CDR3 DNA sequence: TGCGCCAGCAGCCAGGCGCCAGGACAGGTTACTGAAGCTTTCTTT. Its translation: CASSQAPGQVTEAFF.